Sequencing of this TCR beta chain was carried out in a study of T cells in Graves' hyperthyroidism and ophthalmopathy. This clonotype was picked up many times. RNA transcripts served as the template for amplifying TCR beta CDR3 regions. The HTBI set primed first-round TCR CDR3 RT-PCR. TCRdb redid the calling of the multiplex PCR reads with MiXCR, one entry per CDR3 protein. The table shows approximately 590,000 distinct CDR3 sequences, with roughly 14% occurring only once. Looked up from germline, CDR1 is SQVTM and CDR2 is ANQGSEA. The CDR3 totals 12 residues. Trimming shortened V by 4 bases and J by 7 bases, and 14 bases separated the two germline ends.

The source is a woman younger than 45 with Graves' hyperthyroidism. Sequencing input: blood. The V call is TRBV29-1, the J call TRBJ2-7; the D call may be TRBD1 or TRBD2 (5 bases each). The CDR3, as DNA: TGCAGCGTTGGCCGGGACGCACGAGAGCAGTACTTC. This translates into CSVGRDAREQYF.